These T cell receptor beta chains were read from a single sample in a study of neurological immune-mediated disorders. In TCRdb, the 5' RACE reads were re-called with MiXCR into one record per CDR3 protein. The table has tens of thousands of distinct CDR3 sequences, more than 9.5% seen once. The sample taken for sequencing was PBMCs. The receptor set was obtained from a man aged 60-69 years in good health. Each CDR3 is given with its conserved first and last residue. The order of the fields is J gene, D gene, clone size, V gene, CDR3 DNA, CDR3 protein. The D gene is left open where the match is weak. The size entry is marked missing in some rows and otherwise reads once, few, many or a size class.

TRBJ2-2,TRBD1,many,TRBV3-1,TGTGCCAGCAGCCACCGGACAGGGACGCGAAGTGGGACCGGGGAGCTGTTTTTT,CASSHRTGTRSGTGELFF
TRBJ2-7,TRBD2,many,TRBV20-1,TGCAGTGCTAGTGAACTAGCGGGGGCGTCCGCCTACGAGCAGTACTTC,CSASELAGASAYEQYF
TRBJ1-4,NA,many,TRBV7-9,TGTGCCAGCAGCTTAATTCCTTCAGACGAAAAACTGTTTTTT,CASSLIPSDEKLFF
TRBJ1-1,NA,many,TRBV28,TGTGCCAGCACCATGGGGCAGGATTTCACTGAAGCTTTCTTT,CASTMGQDFTEAFF
TRBJ2-5,NA,many,TRBV5-1,TGCGCCAGCAGCTTGGTCTCTAGCGTCCAAGAGACCCAGTACTTC,CASSLVSSVQETQYF
TRBJ2-5,NA,NA,TRBV10-3,TGTGCCACAGCGGGCAGCTATACCCAAGAGACCCAGTACTTC,CATAGSYTQETQYF
TRBJ1-1,NA,many,TRBV5-1,TGCGCCAGCAGCTCACACCCGGCGGGGGTGAACACTGAAGCTTTCTTT,CASSSHPAGVNTEAFF
TRBJ2-2,NA,many,TRBV12-3/TRBV12-4,TGTGCCAGCTCCCGTAGGGACACTTACACCGGGGAGCTGTTTTTT,CASSRRDTYTGELFF
TRBJ1-2,NA,many,TRBV20-1,TGCAGTGCGGCCAGGGACGGGACTAACTATGGCTACACCTTC,CSAARDGTNYGYTF
TRBJ1-5,NA,many,TRBV29-1,TGCAGTGCCGTAGGGGCCTCTCCCAATCAGCCCCAGCATTTT,CSAVGASPNQPQHF
TRBJ1-6,NA,many,TRBV5-1,TGCGCCAGCAGCTTGCAGGGCGCCGATAATTCACCCCTCCACTTT,CASSLQGADNSPLHF
TRBJ2-7,TRBD1,many,TRBV5-1,TGCGCCAGCAGCTCCCGACAGGGGTCCCACGAGCAGTACTTC,CASSSRQGSHEQYF
TRBJ2-5,NA,many,TRBV2,TGTGCCAGCAGGGCGAGGGTTGGGACCCAGTACTTC,CASRARVGTQYF
TRBJ2-3,TRBD2,NA,TRBV18,TGTGCCAGCTCACGTATAGCGGGGGGGCGAAGCACAGATACGCAGTATTTT,CASSRIAGGRSTDTQYF
TRBJ1-1,NA,many,TRBV9,TGTGCCAGCAGCCCAGAGAATCTGAACACTGAAGCTTTCTTT,CASSPENLNTEAFF
TRBJ2-1,TRBD2,many,TRBV20-1,TGCAGTGCTCGCTATGGGGGGGAATACAATGAGCAGTTCTTC,CSARYGGEYNEQFF
TRBJ1-1,TRBD1,NA,TRBV2,TGTGCCAGCAGTGAAGATGGACAGGGGACAACTGAAGCTTTCTTT,CASSEDGQGTTEAFF
TRBJ2-4,NA,NA,TRBV12-3/TRBV12-4,TGTGCCAGCAGTCTCGGTCTCCGAGGGGCCAAAAACATTCAGTACTTC,CASSLGLRGAKNIQYF
TRBJ1-1,NA,many,TRBV20-1,TGCAGTGCTAGAGCCACCCGATCGAACACTGAAGCTTTCTTT,CSARATRSNTEAFF
TRBJ2-2,NA,many,TRBV9,TGTGCCAGCAGCGTAGAGGGTAGCAGCACCGGGGAGCTGTTTTTT,CASSVEGSSTGELFF
TRBJ2-3,NA,many,TRBV20-1,TGCAGTGCTCCTCGGGACCCCACAGATACGCAGTATTTT,CSAPRDPTDTQYF
TRBJ2-5,NA,many,TRBV20-1,TGCAGTGCTATTGAGGCGGGCCCAGAGAAGACCCAGTACTTC,CSAIEAGPEKTQYF
TRBJ2-1,TRBD1,many,TRBV20-1,TGCAGTGCACAGGACAGGGGGGCCTCCAATGAGCAGTTCTTC,CSAQDRGASNEQFF
TRBJ1-4,NA,many,TRBV5-1,TGCGCCAGCAGCTTGCTTGGGGCGCACAATGAAAAACTGTTTTTT,CASSLLGAHNEKLFF
TRBJ2-3,NA,many,TRBV15,TGTGCCACCAGTAGGCCTAGCCCGCAGGCAGATACGCAGTATTTT,CATSRPSPQADTQYF
TRBJ1-5,NA,many,TRBV6-6,TGTGCCAGCATTCAAGGGGGGGGCAATCAGCCCCAGCATTTT,CASIQGGGNQPQHF
TRBJ1-4,NA,many,TRBV15,TGTGCCACCAGCCAGGGGTGGACTAATGAAAAACTGTTTTTT,CATSQGWTNEKLFF
TRBJ2-5,NA,medium-sized,TRBV12-3/TRBV12-4,TGTGCCAGCAGTTTTCAAGAGACCCAGTACTTC,CASSFQETQYF
TRBJ1-1,NA,many,TRBV12-3/TRBV12-4,TGTGCCAGCAGTTTATTAAGGTCGGCAGGGCGCGCTTTCTTT,CASSLLRSAGRAFF
TRBJ2-5,NA,many,TRBV12-3/TRBV12-4,TGTGCCAGCAGTTTATGGGGGGGCCCCCAAGAGACCCAGTACTTC,CASSLWGGPQETQYF
TRBJ2-7,NA,many,TRBV5-1,TGCGCCAGCAGCTTGGGGCAGGGTTTCTCCTACGAGCAGTACTTC,CASSLGQGFSYEQYF
TRBJ2-1,TRBD2,many,TRBV5-1,TGCGCCAGCCAACTTGGCGGGGGCAATGAGCAGTTCTTC,CASQLGGGNEQFF
TRBJ1-6,NA,many,TRBV5-6,TGTGCCAGCAGCTTGTACAATTCACCCCTCCACTTT,CASSLYNSPLHF
TRBJ2-2,TRBD1,NA,TRBV28,TGTGCCAGCAGTTTACCGGGACAGGGGGACGGGGAGCTGTCTTTT,CASSLPGQGDGELSF
TRBJ1-2,NA,many,TRBV6-5,TGTGCCAGCAGTAGGGGGTTCGATGGCTACACCTTC,CASSRGFDGYTF
TRBJ2-7,NA,many,TRBV4-3,TGCGCCAGCAGCCAAGGGGTGAGAGGATCCGAGCAGTACTTC,CASSQGVRGSEQYF
TRBJ2-3,TRBD2,many,TRBV24-1,TGTGCCACCAGTGATGGGACTAGCGGGGGAAGCACAGATACGCAGTATTTT,CATSDGTSGGSTDTQYF